These 27 T cell receptor beta chains came from one sample sequenced in a study of T cell repertoires in cytomegalovirus infection. TCRdb re-derived calls from the reads in MiXCR, one entry per CDR3 protein. The sample has 650,000 to 850,000 distinct CDR3 sequences; about 29% are singletons. These receptors have no known antigen. The sample was cultured CD8+ T cells from PBMCs, taken from culture after CMV antigen stimulation. All receptors derive from a human donor in good health (CMV status not recorded). Some clones in this sample may be carry-over from other donors' samples.

This clonotype has more than one count but fewer than ten. V usage is TRBV27 and J usage is TRBJ2-1; 8 bases agree with TRBD2. Germline loops: CDR1 MNHEY, CDR2 SMNVEV (reference sequence). The CDR3 totals 15 residues. Unmatched junction bases numbered 9, after V lost 5 bases and J lost 6 bases. In DNA form, the CDR3 reads TGTGCCAGCAGTCCCGTCGCGGGGGGCCTCAATGAGCAGTTCTTC. Protein sequence: CASSPVAGGLNEQFF.

The sample holds a few counts of this clonotype. The gene calls are TRBV4-2 and TRBJ1-3; D gene uncertain. The germline V gene encodes CDR1 LGHNA and CDR2 YNFKEQ. The CDR3 sequence is 12 residues long. Between the trimmed V and J ends, which lost 8 bases and 0 bases, there was a span of 5 bases. CDR3 coding DNA: TGTGCCAGCCGACACTCTGGAAACACCATATATTTT. As protein: CASRHSGNTIYF.

This clonotype showed up many times. The CDR3 coding sequence is TGTGCCAGCAGCTTAACAGGCCCCCAAGAGACCCAGTACTTC. Protein: CASSLTGPQETQYF. The chain uses TRBV7-9 and TRBJ2-5; possible D gene TRBD1, 5 bases. The V gene's germline CDR1 is SEHNR and CDR2 FQNEAQ (reference sequence). Trimming removed 2 bases at V and 1 base at J, with 8 bases between. This CDR3 comprises 14 residues.

CDR3 residues: CASSVSGSANTIYF. The CDR3 DNA reads as TGTGCCAGCAGCGTCTCAGGCTCAGCAAACACCATATATTTT. The V call is TRBV9, the J call TRBJ1-3; D is ambiguous. Trimming shortened V by 2 bases and J by 6 bases, and 12 bases separated the two germline ends. The CDR3 covers 14 residues. Germline assignment: CDR1 SGDLS and CDR2 YYNGEE. Drawing the rest from reference TRBV9 and TRBJ1-3, the complete variable domain is DSGVTQTPKHLITATGQRVTLRCSPRSGDLSVYWYQQSLDQGLQFLIQYYNGEERAKGNILERFSAQQFPDLHSELNLSSLELGDSALYFCASSVSGSANTIYFGEGSWLTVV.

The V call is TRBV11-1, the J call TRBJ2-7; 8 bases agree with TRBD1. Germline trimming cut 5 bases from V and 3 bases from J; bases unmatched to any gene: 6. The CDR3 is made up of 14 amino acids. Germline V gives CDR1 SGHAT, CDR2 FQDESV (reference sequence). The CDR3 spells CASSPAGTGYEQYV. DNA of the CDR3: TGTGCCAGCAGCCCCGCCGGGACAGGCTACGAGCAGTACGTC.

The chain couples TRBV3-1 to TRBJ1-2; no clear D gene. The V end lost 1 base, the J end lost 8 bases, and 14 bases lay between the germline ends. The CDR3 consists of 14 residues. Germline CDR1 and CDR2: LGHDT and YNNKEL (reference sequence). The CDR3 region has the DNA TGTGCCAGCAGCCAAGGGGAGTCGCTGGGGGGCTACACCTTC. It specifies CASSQGESLGGYTF.

The V and J genes are TRBV7-8 and TRBJ1-5; 9 bases agree with TRBD1. Germline trimming cut 5 bases from V and 7 bases from J; bases unmatched to any gene: 12. CDR1 and CDR2 (germline): SGHVS, FQNEAQ. The CDR3 is 16 residues long. The CDR3 DNA reads as TGTGCCAGCAGCAGAGACCGGACAGGGGTGAACCAGCCCCAGCATTTT. Translating gives CASSRDRTGVNQPQHF.

The chain recombines TRBV7-6 with TRBJ1-2; TRBD1 aligns across 8 bases. Germline CDR1 is SGHVS and CDR2 is FNYEAQ. V dropped 4 bases and J dropped 0; count of bases not matched to a gene: 7. The length of the CDR3 is 16 residues. CDR3 coding DNA: TGTGCCAGCAGCTCCACAAGACAGGGGACTAACTATGGCTACACCTTC. It is translated as CASSSTRQGTNYGYTF.

The chain combines TRBV27 with TRBJ1-2; 9 bases line up with TRBD1. CDR1 and CDR2 from the germline V gene are MNHEY and SMNVEV (reference sequence). The length of the CDR3 is 17 residues. V dropped 5 bases and J dropped 3; count of bases not matched to a gene: 13. The CDR3 is CASSLRTGTGFDYGYTF. The CDR3 nucleotides read TGTGCCAGCAGTCTACGAACCGGGACAGGGTTCGACTATGGCTACACCTTC.

The V gene is TRBV20-1, the J gene TRBJ2-6; D perhaps matches TRBD1 (6 bases). CDR1 is DFQATT and CDR2 is SNEGSKA in the germline V gene (reference sequence). The V gene lost 6 bases and the J gene lost 0 bases, with 12 bases spanning the gap. The CDR3 sequence is 15 residues long. CDR3 loop: CSALDSFSGANVLTF. CDR3 nucleotide sequence: TGCAGTGCCCTGGACAGCTTCTCTGGGGCCAACGTCCTGACTTTC.

The chain joins TRBV5-1 to TRBJ2-5; TRBD2 matches 10 bases. Germline V lookup: CDR1 SGHRS, CDR2 YFSETQ. This CDR3 spans 15 amino acids. Trimming removed 0 bases from V and 4 bases from J; junction bases left unmatched: 3. The DNA for the CDR3 is TGCGCCAGCAGCTTGGCAGCGGGGGGGAGAGAGACCCAGTACTTC. It encodes CASSLAAGGRETQYF.

This clonotype was counted between two and nine times. J is TRBJ2-7 and V is TRBV20-1, with a possible D match to TRBD2 (5 bases). The CDR3 extends over 11 amino acids. In germline, CDR1 is DFQATT, CDR2 SNEGSKA (reference sequence). Trimming cost V 6 bases and J 3 bases, with 9 bases left between them. CDR3 residues: CSAGRDYEQYF. DNA for the CDR3: TGCAGTGCCGGACGGGACTACGAGCAGTACTTC.

V gene TRBV6-2 or TRBV6-3 combines with J gene TRBJ2-5; TRBD1 aligns across 7 bases. V dropped 2 bases and J dropped 4; count of bases not matched to a gene: 4. Germline values: CDR1 MNHEY, CDR2 SVGEGT. The CDR3 has 14 amino acids. The CDR3 loop reads CASSYGDRAETQYF. The CDR3 DNA is TGTGCCAGCAGTTACGGTGACAGGGCAGAGACCCAGTACTTC.

The chain recombines TRBV7-9 with TRBJ2-3, with D possibly TRBD2 on 5 matching bases. V shed 4 bases and J shed 4 bases, with 15 bases lying between them. CDR1 and CDR2 (germline): SEHNR, FQNEAQ (reference sequence). This CDR3 is 15 amino acids long. This CDR3 reads CASSYRGTEADTQYF. DNA for the CDR3: TGTGCCAGCAGCTACCGGGGAACTGAGGCAGATACGCAGTATTTT.

This chain uses TRBV28 with TRBJ2-1; 12 bases map to TRBD2. Germline lookup yields CDR1 MDHEN and CDR2 SYDVKM. V lost 6 bases and J lost 8; bases outside the gene matches: 5. The CDR3 covers 14 residues. CDR3 region: CASRLTSGGDEQFF. The CDR3 DNA follows: TGTGCCAGCAGGTTGACTAGCGGGGGTGATGAGCAGTTCTTC.

In this sample, this clonotype turned up a few times. CDR3 in DNA: TGTGCCAGCACTTTTTCAACCGGGACTAGCACCACCGGGGAGCTGTTTTTT. This gives the protein CASTFSTGTSTTGELFF. The chain has TRBV6-2 or TRBV6-3 and TRBJ2-2; 9 bases agree with TRBD2. J was trimmed by 4 bases and V by 7 bases; bases with no gene match: 13. Germline V CDR1 and CDR2: MNHEY, SVGEGT. The CDR3 runs 17 residues.

Concerning this clonotype: Compared with germline, one end of the junction differs, possibly owing to a read error. This sequence joins TRBV4-3 and TRBJ2-1, with no clear D. The length of the CDR3 is 17 residues. Germline V gene data show CDR1 as LGHNA and CDR2 as YSLEER. This CDR3 reads CANSQDTETEIYNEQFF. The CDR3 coding sequence is TGCGCCAACAGCCAAGATACGGAGACGGAGATTTACAATGAGCAGTTCTTC.

The chain joins TRBV7-3 to TRBJ1-1; D might be TRBD1 (6 bases). From germline, CDR1 is SGHTA and CDR2 FQGTGA. Deletions cut 2 bases from V and 4 bases from J, with 14 bases between. The CDR3 is 15 amino acids. CDR3 coding DNA: TGTGCCAGCAGCTTAGATTGGGGGCTAGGCACTGAAGCTTTCTTT. Translated, it gives CASSLDWGLGTEAFF.

The rearrangement uses TRBV7-6 and TRBJ2-3; 15 bases line up with TRBD2. The V gene end was trimmed by 3 bases and the J gene end by 0 bases; junction bases not matched to a gene: 7. The CDR3 totals 19 residues. CDR1 and CDR2 from the germline V gene are SGHVS and FNYEAQ. CDR3 in DNA: TGTGCCAGCAGCTTCGGACTAGCGGGGGGGCTGTTTAGCACAGATACGCAGTATTTT. As protein: CASSFGLAGGLFSTDTQYF.

Concerning this clonotype: An end of the junction differs from the germline gene, which may be a read error. The chain couples TRBV2 to TRBJ2-1; no firm D call. This CDR3 has 15 residues. Germline V gene lookup returns CDR1 SNHLY and CDR2 FYNNEI. The DNA for the CDR3 is TGTGCCAGCAGTGAAGGGGCTTCCACCTACAATCAGCAGTTCTTC. Its protein is CASSEGASTYNQQFF.

This sequence joins TRBV4-1 and TRBJ1-6; 9 bases map to TRBD1. Trimming at V came to 3 bases and at J to 8 bases, leaving 8 bases not matched to a gene. Germline assignment: CDR1 MGHRA and CDR2 YSYEKL. The length of the CDR3 is 16 residues. In DNA form, the CDR3 reads TGCGCCAGCAGCCACGAATTGGGGACAGGGTATTCACCCCTCCACTTT. It codes for CASSHELGTGYSPLHF.

This chain uses TRBV7-6 with TRBJ1-3; D remains ambiguous. Trimming removed 0 bases at V and 4 bases at J, with 10 bases between. This CDR3 spans 15 amino acids. The V gene's germline CDR1 is SGHVS and CDR2 FNYEAQ. The chain's CDR3 is CASSLAELWGNTIYF. CDR3 nucleotide sequence: TGTGCCAGCAGCTTAGCAGAACTGTGGGGAAACACCATATATTTT.

Notes on this clonotype: One junction end disagrees with the germline gene, perhaps due to a read error. The chain joins TRBV12-3 or TRBV12-4 to TRBJ1-2; D remains ambiguous. The CDR3 covers 12 residues. The CDR3 DNA reads TGTGCCAGCAGTCCCACCCCCGGTGACGGCTACTTC. Amino acids: CASSPTPGDGYF.

The chain joins TRBV5-3 to TRBJ2-1; D is ambiguous. TRBV5-3 is an ORF; its function is uncertain. CDR3 length: 12 amino acids. V was shortened by 1 base and J by 10 bases, with 9 bases between the two germline ends. CDR3 sequence reads: CARSLHLMEQFF. The CDR3 nucleotides are TGTGCCAGAAGCTTGCATCTTATGGAGCAGTTCTTC.

The chain combines TRBV2 with TRBJ2-7, with TRBD1 identical over 9 bases. The CDR3 runs to 15 residues. Trimming took 6 bases from V and 5 from J; bases not matched to a gene: 11. CDR1 and CDR2 (germline): SNHLY, FYNNEI. In nucleotides, the CDR3 is TGTGCCAGCAGCCTACCGGGACAGGGAAGAGACGAGCAGTACTTC. Amino acid sequence: CASSLPGQGRDEQYF. The full variable domain, its missing parts supplied by reference TRBV2 and TRBJ2-7, is EPEVTQTPSHQVTQMGQEVILRCVPISNHLYFYWYRQILGQKVEFLVSFYNNEISEKSEIFDDQFSVERPDGSNFTLKIRSTKLEDSAMYFCASSLPGQGRDEQYFGPGTRLTVT.

This clonotype turned up a few times. CDR3 loop: CAVGTPWETQYF. The CDR3 DNA is TGTGCCGTCGGGACACCGTGGGAGACCCAGTACTTC. The chain combines TRBV6-1 with TRBJ2-5; D is possibly TRBD1 (6 bases). The CDR3 extends over 12 amino acids. Trimming stripped 11 bases from V and 5 bases from J, with 15 bases between. The germline CDR1 and CDR2 sequences are MNHNS and SASEGT.

This clonotype was counted between two and nine times. The rearrangement uses TRBV4-1 and TRBJ2-1; 11 bases match TRBD2. Germline CDR1 reads MGHRA; CDR2 reads YSYEKL. This CDR3 has 14 residues. J lost 8 bases, V lost 3 bases, and 3 bases had no gene match. CDR3 nucleotides: TGCGCCAGCAGCCACGTTAGCGGGGGGGATGAGCAGTTCTTC. Amino acids: CASSHVSGGDEQFF.